This TCR beta chain was identified in a study of cytomegalovirus exposure and HLA in healthy donors. Study findings and constraints: The authors listed around 150 TCR beta chains as cytomegalovirus-associated. HLA alleles were associated with fewer than 20,000 TCR beta sequences in a later analysis at 0.05 false discovery rate. In vitro assays verified that three CMV-associated chains recognized CMV antigens specifically. A later analysis linked a missense variant in DCLRE1C to the trimming of TCR beta V and J genes.

Concerning this clone itself: Its antigen is undetermined.

V was cut by 6 bases and J by 4 bases, with 9 bases left in between. This CDR3 comprises 11 residues. Germline V lookup: CDR1 DFQATT, CDR2 SNEGSKA (reference sequence). It was with 60 Vbeta and 13 Jbeta primers that the PCR ran. TCRdb keeps only in-frame clones here, not all; method: immunoSEQ multiplex PCR. Altogether roughly 100,000 clones are present, around 82% being singletons, with the ten largest covering around 1.5%. The chain employs TRBV20-1 and TRBJ1-1, with D hard to call. This clonotype was obtained from a woman in her thirties or forties in good health and CMV-seronegative. Specimen: PBMCs. CDR3 region: CSALQFTEAFF. CDR3 DNA: TGCAGTGCCCTGCAGTTCACTGAAGCTTTCTTT.